Shown below are 8 T cell receptor beta chains from a single sample sequenced in a study of shared clonotypes between healthy human individuals. CD45RO-negative, CCR7-selected cells formed the naive CD8 fraction, which excluded terminally differentiated effector memory CD45RA+ cells. Produced via immunoSEQ multiplex PCR; TCRdb's table is partial and in-frame only. The data contain around 1.9 million clones, about 93% of them seen just once; the ten biggest clones take up roughly 1.7%. The sequenced sample was naive CD8+ T cells from PBMCs. The receptors stem from a man aged 18-30 years in good health. Some clones in this sample may be carry-over from other donors' samples.

The V and J genes are TRBV4-1 and TRBJ1-5; 8 bases are shared with TRBD1. V lost 4 bases, J lost 6 bases, and 14 bases stayed unmatched. The CDR3 contains 17 residues. CDR1 MGHRA and CDR2 YSYEKL come from the germline V gene. The CDR3 here is CASSLFDRGFEVQPQHF. The CDR3 DNA reads TGCGCCAGCAGCCTCTTCGACAGGGGATTCGAGGTTCAGCCCCAGCATTTT.

This clone appeared a single time. The J gene is TRBJ1-6, the V gene TRBV4-1; 8 bases line up with TRBD1. Trimming cost V 2 bases and J 5 bases; bases outside gene matches: 8. CDR1 and CDR2 from the germline V gene are MGHRA and YSYEKL. This CDR3 contains 17 residues. The CDR3 protein is CASSQPDRGPHNSPLHF. DNA of the CDR3: TGCGCCAGCAGCCAACCCGACAGGGGACCACATAATTCACCCCTCCACTTT.

The V call is TRBV7-3, the J call TRBJ2-2; 8 bases are a match to TRBD2. Germline V gene sequence: CDR1 SGHTA, CDR2 FQGTGA. CDR3 size: 15 residues. The V segment lost 5 bases and the J segment 4 bases; nucleotides outside the gene matches: 6. The CDR3 sequence is CASSPSGRSTGELFF. The DNA of the CDR3 is TGTGCCAGCAGCCCGAGCGGGAGAAGCACCGGGGAGCTGTTTTTT.

The chain recombines TRBV21-1 with TRBJ2-7; TRBD1 was called by the table and not checked on the DNA. TRBV21-1 is given as a pseudogene. The CDR3 contains 17 residues. CDR3 coding DNA: TGTGCCAGCAGCTCCAGACTGGGTTCAGGGCCCGACTACGAGCAGTACTTC. Protein: CASSSRLGSGPDYEQYF.

The chain links TRBV7-9 to TRBJ1-4, with D perhaps TRBD1 (5 bases). The CDR3 sequence is 16 residues long. V shed 2 bases and J shed 4 bases, with 14 bases lying between them. Germline assignment: CDR1 SEHNR and CDR2 FQNEAQ (reference sequence). The CDR3 nucleotides read TGTGCCAGCAGCTTACTATTAGGGGAAGGTAATGAAAAACTGTTTTTT. The encoded protein is CASSLLLGEGNEKLFF.

The V gene is TRBV5-1, the J gene TRBJ1-1; 9 nucleotides align to TRBD1. From germline, CDR1 is SGHRS and CDR2 YFSETQ. With V trimmed by 4 bases and J by 4 bases, 8 bases remained unmatched. The CDR3 consists of 15 residues. CDR3 amino acids: CASSARQGGGTEAFF. Here the CDR3 DNA reads TGCGCCAGCAGCGCAAGACAGGGGGGAGGCACTGAAGCTTTCTTT.

V and J are TRBV9 and TRBJ2-3, with 7 bases fitting TRBD2. The CDR3 covers 16 residues. The V gene's germline CDR1 is SGDLS and CDR2 YYNGEE. J was trimmed by 4 bases and V by 0 bases; bases with no gene match: 8. CDR3 protein: CASSVVGGRGADTQYF. CDR3 nucleotide sequence: TGTGCCAGCAGCGTAGTGGGCGGGAGAGGTGCAGATACGCAGTATTTT.

This clone was counted a few times. The chain recombines TRBV4-1 with TRBJ1-5; no reliable D call. V was trimmed by 11 bases and J by 3 bases, leaving 14 bases between them. From germline, CDR1 is MGHRA and CDR2 YSYEKL. This CDR3 comprises 13 residues. In DNA form, the CDR3 reads TGCGCCTGCGCCCCCGGGTTCAATCAGCCCCAGCATTTT. Residues: CACAPGFNQPQHF.